The entry that follows covers one T cell receptor beta chain sequence. As yet, its antigen is unknown. These data belong to a study of identical twins. Points from the study as a whole: The models gave estimates that fell short of the out-of-frame TCR alpha sharing seen in monozygotic twins.

TCRdb re-analysed the 5' RACE reads in MiXCR, keeping a single row per CDR3 protein. The data contain hundreds of thousands of distinct CDR3 sequences, around 6% of them singletons. Germline V lookup: CDR1 SGHAT, CDR2 FQNNGV. The CDR3 runs 16 residues. The ends were cut back, 5 bases at V and 4 bases at J, with 18 bases in the middle. This receptor was obtained from a man between 18 and 29 years old in good health. The sequenced sample was naive T cells sorted from blood. The chain employs TRBV11-2 and TRBJ2-1, with TRBD1 as a possible D gene (6 bases). The chain's CDR3 is CASSLSGQKGYNEQFF. The CDR3 nucleotides read TGTGCCAGCAGCCTGAGCGGACAGAAAGGTTACAATGAGCAGTTCTTC.